The 23 T cell receptor beta chains below were found in one sample sequenced in a study of shared clonotypes between healthy human individuals. CD8 cells regarded as naive lacked CD45RO, were positively chosen for CCR7, and omitted terminally differentiated effector memory CD45RA+ cells. The assay was immunoSEQ multiplex PCR, and TCRdb's table has in-frame clones only and misses some. The table records nearly 2 million clones, over 85% of them present only once. The source material was naive CD8+ T cells sorted from blood. The receptor set was obtained from a man aged 18 to 30 in good health.

The rearrangement links TRBV5-1 to TRBJ2-1, with TRBD2 matching over 7 bases. Trimming removed 1 base from V and 4 bases from J; junction bases left unmatched: 5. The CDR3 contains 15 residues. Germline CDR1 reads SGHRS; CDR2 reads YFSETQ. The CDR3, as DNA: TGCGCCAGCAGCTTGAGTGCGGGGGAGTACAATGAGCAGTTCTTC. Protein product: CASSLSAGEYNEQFF.

The rearrangement uses TRBV19 and TRBJ1-1, with 7 bases matching TRBD1. V was pared by 5 bases and J by 3 bases, with 3 bases of the junction left unmatched. Germline CDR1 and CDR2: LNHDA and SQIVND (reference sequence). The CDR3 has 13 residues. The DNA for the CDR3 is TGTGCCAGTAGTCAGGGGGAGGACACTGAAGCTTTCTTT. Translating gives CASSQGEDTEAFF.

About this clone: The sample has other DNA sequences that encode this CDR3 too. The chain employs TRBV5-1 and TRBJ1-1, with D possibly TRBD1 on 5 matching bases. In germline, CDR1 is SGHRS, CDR2 YFSETQ. The CDR3 is 15 amino acids. Trimming cost V 2 bases and J 1 base, with 12 bases left between them. DNA of the CDR3: TGCGCCAGCAGCTTTGCCGGGACCGCGAACACTGAAGCTTTCTTT. It specifies CASSFAGTANTEAFF.

This clone has a single count. The chain couples TRBV4-1 to TRBJ2-7; no firm D call. The CDR3 contains 14 residues. The V gene's germline CDR1 is MGHRA and CDR2 YSYEKL. V was trimmed by 1 base and J by 2 bases, leaving 9 bases between them. Here the CDR3 reads CASSQATEAYEQYF. Written as DNA, the CDR3 is TGCGCCAGCAGCCAAGCGACGGAAGCCTACGAGCAGTACTTC.

This chain uses TRBV27 with TRBJ2-7; 10 nucleotides agree with TRBD1. Germline-derived CDR1 and CDR2 are MNHEY and SMNVEV (reference sequence). With V trimmed by 8 bases and J by 3 bases, 4 bases remained unmatched. The CDR3 is 13 amino acids. CDR3 DNA: TGTGCCAGCGGGACAGGGGCCTTCTACGAGCAGTACTTC. It codes for CASGTGAFYEQYF.

This chain joins TRBV5-6 and TRBJ1-2; D unclear. The CDR3 extends over 14 amino acids. CDR1 and CDR2 (germline): SGHDT, YYEEEE. The V end lost 3 bases, the J end lost 3 bases, and 12 bases lay between the germline ends. CDR3 nucleotide sequence: TGTGCCAGCAGCTCCGGAGAATTTTACTATGGCTACACCTTC. Amino acids: CASSSGEFYYGYTF.

The gene calls are TRBV5-1 and TRBJ2-1; 11 bases map to TRBD1. This CDR3 is built from 15 residues. With V trimmed by 0 bases and J by 8 bases, 4 bases remained unmatched. Looked up from germline, CDR1 is SGHRS and CDR2 is YFSETQ. CDR3 sequence: CASSLADRGQDEQFF. The CDR3, as DNA: TGCGCCAGCAGCTTGGCGGACAGGGGGCAGGATGAGCAGTTCTTC.

This sequence joins TRBV19 and TRBJ2-2; weak D call: TRBD2 (5 bases). V shed 5 bases and J shed 1 base, with 17 bases lying between them. The germline V gene encodes CDR1 LNHDA and CDR2 SQIVND (reference sequence). The CDR3 contains 17 residues. The CDR3 sequence is CASSPRLAAENTGELFF. CDR3 DNA: TGTGCCAGTAGTCCCCGCCTCGCAGCGGAGAACACCGGGGAGCTGTTTTTT.

The V gene is TRBV7-9, the J gene TRBJ1-2; D not certain. CDR1 is SEHNR, CDR2 FQNEAQ, per germline (reference sequence). With 7 bases removed from V and 3 bases from J, the gap between germline ends came to 9 bases. The CDR3 covers 12 residues. DNA for the CDR3: TGTGCCAGCACCCCCCCCCACTATGGCTACACCTTC. As protein: CASTPPHYGYTF. The full variable domain, in which reference TRBV7-9 and TRBJ1-2 provide the parts outside the CDR3, is DTGVSQNPRHKITKRGQNVTFRCDPISEHNRLYWYRQTLGQGPEFLTYFQNEAQLEKSRLLSDRFSAERPKGSFSTLEIQRTEQGDSAMYLCASTPPHYGYTFGSGTRLTVV.

The DNA for the CDR3 is TGTGCCAGCAGCTCGAGACGGACAGTGGAGACCCAGTACTTC. Translated: CASSSRRTVETQYF. V is TRBV5-6 and J is TRBJ2-5; tentative D call: TRBD1 (6 bases). CDR1 and CDR2 from the germline V gene are SGHDT and YYEEEE. This CDR3 is built from 14 residues. V was clipped by 3 bases and J by 5 bases, with 14 bases between them.

J is TRBJ1-2 and V is TRBV5-4, with TRBD1 identical over 10 bases. The ends lost 0 bases at V and 6 bases at J; junction bases unmatched: 5. Germline V gene sequence: CDR1 SGHNT, CDR2 YYREEE (reference sequence). The CDR3 extends over 15 amino acids. The CDR3 nucleotides are TGTGCCAGCAGCTTGGATCCCGGGACAGGGGATGGCTACACCTTC. This sequence encodes CASSLDPGTGDGYTF.

This chain uses TRBV7-9 with TRBJ1-1; D might be TRBD1 (6 bases). Germline V gene data show CDR1 as SEHNR and CDR2 as FQNEAQ (reference sequence). This CDR3 contains 13 residues. V shed 4 bases and J shed 4 bases, with 10 bases lying between them. The CDR3 DNA follows: TGTGCCAGCAGCTCACAGGGACCCACTGAAGCTTTCTTT. Encoded protein: CASSSQGPTEAFF.

The chain joins TRBV27 to TRBJ2-7; 11 bases agree with TRBD2. This CDR3 is built from 15 residues. The V segment lost 2 bases and the J segment 6 bases; nucleotides outside the gene matches: 6. Germline values: CDR1 MNHEY, CDR2 SMNVEV (reference sequence). The CDR3 spells CASSLGLAGGSEQYF. The DNA for the CDR3 is TGTGCCAGCAGTTTAGGGCTAGCGGGAGGCTCCGAGCAGTACTTC.

This clone was recorded once. The chain has TRBV30 and TRBJ1-3; no reliable D call. V lost 1 base and J lost 4, with 5 bases in between. Germline CDR1 and CDR2: GTSNPN and SVGIG (reference sequence). This CDR3 comprises 12 residues. CDR3: CAWSDQGNTIYF. CDR3 nucleotides: TGTGCCTGGAGTGACCAGGGAAACACCATATATTTT.

The chain carries TRBV11-2 and TRBJ2-7, with 9 bases identical to TRBD2. The CDR3 length is 18 residues. The germline CDR1 and CDR2 sequences are SGHAT and FQNNGV. The V and J ends lost 3 bases and 0 bases, in that order; junction bases with no gene match: 12. The CDR3 protein is CASSFQSGASGASYEQYF. CDR3 DNA: TGTGCCAGCAGCTTCCAAAGCGGGGCTAGCGGGGCCTCCTACGAGCAGTACTTC.

The chain carries TRBV13 and TRBJ1-3; D may be TRBD1 (6 bases). Deletions cut 5 bases from V and 3 bases from J, with 11 bases between. Germline V gives CDR1 PRHDT, CDR2 FYEKMQ (reference sequence). The CDR3 runs 14 residues. The CDR3 region is CASSAGAGGNTIYF. The CDR3 DNA sequence: TGTGCCAGCAGCGCAGGGGCGGGTGGAAACACCATATATTTT.

This chain links TRBV6-5 with TRBJ2-5, with TRBD1 identical over 7 bases. The CDR3 is made up of 14 amino acids. The V gene's germline CDR1 is MNHEY and CDR2 SVGAGI. V was clipped by 2 bases and J by 5 bases; unmatched bases: 5. In DNA form, the CDR3 reads TGTGCCAGCAGTTACGCCAGGGGGTCGGAGACCCAGTACTTC. Translated, it gives CASSYARGSETQYF.

This clone appeared once. The identical CDR3 is also encoded by other nucleotide sequences in the sample. The chain uses TRBV6-1 and TRBJ2-7; a possible D gene is TRBD2 (6 bases). V was shortened by 10 bases and J by 3 bases, with 16 bases between the two germline ends. The CDR3 contains 13 residues. CDR1 and CDR2 (germline): MNHNS, SASEGT. CDR3 amino acids: CATRGGADYEQYF. The CDR3 coding sequence is TGTGCCACCCGCGGAGGGGCTGACTACGAGCAGTACTTC.

The rearrangement links TRBV10-3 to TRBJ2-3; D is unclear. Trimming cost V 3 bases and J 3 bases, with 16 bases left between them. Germline values: CDR1 ENHRY, CDR2 SYGVKD. The CDR3 is made up of 16 amino acids. The CDR3 spells CAISDPTSIETDTQYF. CDR3 coding DNA: TGTGCCATCAGTGATCCGACATCAATAGAGACAGATACGCAGTATTTT.

The genes are TRBV13 and TRBJ2-7; 7 nucleotides match TRBD2. Losses at the gene ends were 6 bases for V and 4 bases for J; bases not matched to a gene: 9. CDR1 and CDR2 from the germline V gene are PRHDT and FYEKMQ (reference sequence). The CDR3 has 14 amino acids. The CDR3 nucleotides read TGTGCCAGCAGTTTGGGGAGGGCCGTGTACGAGCAGTACTTC. Its translation: CASSLGRAVYEQYF. Full variable domain (rest looked up from reference TRBV13 and TRBJ2-7): AAGVIQSPRHLIKEKRETATLKCYPIPRHDTVYWYQQGPGQDPQFLISFYEKMQSDKGSIPDRFSAQQFSDYHSELNMSSLELGDSALYFCASSLGRAVYEQYFGPGTRLTVT.

The rearrangement uses TRBV11-2 and TRBJ2-3, with 9 positions matching TRBD2. The V and J ends lost 2 bases and 6 bases, in that order; junction bases with no gene match: 6. The CDR3 loop spans 15 amino acids. CDR1 SGHAT and CDR2 FQNNGV come from the germline V gene. The DNA for the CDR3 is TGTGCCAGCAGCTTATGGGCGGGAGGGCCGGATACGCAGTATTTT. Its translation: CASSLWAGGPDTQYF.

Details on this clone: This specimen includes other DNA sequences encoding the same CDR3. The J gene is TRBJ2-7, the V gene TRBV5-1, with D possibly matching TRBD1 (6 bases). Germline V CDR1 and CDR2: SGHRS, YFSETQ. The CDR3 contains 14 residues. Trimming cost V 0 bases and J 2 bases, with 9 bases left between them. The CDR3: CASSLEQGPYEQYF. The CDR3 DNA reads TGCGCCAGCAGCTTGGAACAGGGCCCCTACGAGCAGTACTTC.

The CDR3 DNA is TGTGCCAGCAGTGAAGCGAGGGGGGAGCAGTACTTC. Translated, it gives CASSEARGEQYF. The chain uses TRBV2 and TRBJ2-7; a weak D match, TRBD1 (6 bases). Trimming removed 0 bases at V and 7 bases at J, with 7 bases between. Looked up from germline, CDR1 is SNHLY and CDR2 is FYNNEI. The CDR3 covers 12 residues. Full variable domain (remainder filled in from reference TRBV2 and TRBJ2-7): EPEVTQTPSHQVTQMGQEVILRCVPISNHLYFYWYRQILGQKVEFLVSFYNNEISEKSEIFDDQFSVERPDGSNFTLKIRSTKLEDSAMYFCASSEARGEQYFGPGTRLTVT.